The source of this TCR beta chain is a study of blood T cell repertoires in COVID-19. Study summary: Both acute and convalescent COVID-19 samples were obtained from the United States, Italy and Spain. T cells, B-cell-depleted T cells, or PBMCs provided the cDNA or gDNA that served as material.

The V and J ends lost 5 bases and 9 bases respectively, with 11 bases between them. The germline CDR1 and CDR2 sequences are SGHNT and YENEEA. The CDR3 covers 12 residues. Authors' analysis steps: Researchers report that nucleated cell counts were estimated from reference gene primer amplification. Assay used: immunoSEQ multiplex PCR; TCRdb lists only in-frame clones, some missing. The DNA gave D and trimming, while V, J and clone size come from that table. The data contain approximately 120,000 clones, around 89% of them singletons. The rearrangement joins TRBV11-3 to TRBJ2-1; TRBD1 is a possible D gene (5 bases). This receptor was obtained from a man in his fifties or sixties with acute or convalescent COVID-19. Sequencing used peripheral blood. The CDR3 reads CASSIRRGEQFF. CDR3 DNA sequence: TGTGCCAGCAGCATCCGAAGGGGTGAGCAGTTCTTC.